The T cell receptor (beta chain) described here comes from a study of cytomegalovirus exposure and HLA in healthy donors. Study-wide points: The likely explanation for a cluster of highly shared sequence variants was sequencing artifact.

Details on this clone: Its specificity is not known.

V shed 4 bases and J shed 1 base, with 20 bases lying between them. Per germline, CDR1 SGHDN and CDR2 FVKESK. There are 17 residues in the CDR3. The PCR contained 60 Vbeta and 13 Jbeta primers. The assay was immunoSEQ multiplex PCR, and TCRdb's table has in-frame clones only and misses some. The top ten clones hold 2.1% of a sample with roughly 160,000 clones, around 80% of them seen once. This sequence originates from a man in his forties in good health and CMV-seronegative. The V call is TRBV14, the J call TRBJ2-7; D may be TRBD2 (5 bases). What was sequenced was PBMCs. The CDR3: CASSPRRTSGSSYEQYF. As DNA, the CDR3 is TGTGCCAGCAGCCCCAGGAGAACTAGTGGATCTTCCTACGAGCAGTACTTC.